This record covers a single T cell receptor (beta chain). The sample originates from a study of OX40 agonist ivuxolimab in advanced cancers. Sequencing used immunoSEQ multiplex PCR; TCRdb keeps in-frame clones, though not all of them. The table includes about 67,000 clones, more than 75% detected once. V dropped 3 bases and J dropped 0; count of bases not matched to a gene: 12. Germline CDR1 and CDR2: SGHTA and FQGNSA. This CDR3 contains 19 residues. This chain connects TRBV7-2 to TRBJ2-1; 9 bases map to TRBD2. This sequence was found in an adult with an advanced solid tumor such as melanoma, head and neck, liver or kidney cancer. Specimen: CD4+ or CD8+ T cells sorted from blood, collected in a trial of the OX40 agonist ivuxolimab. CDR3 residues: CASSFYTAGGRHSYNEQFF. The CDR3 bases are TGTGCCAGCAGCTTCTATACAGCGGGGGGTCGACACTCCTACAATGAGCAGTTCTTC. The full variable domain, with the rest looked up from reference TRBV7-2 and TRBJ2-1, is GAGVSQSPSNKVTEKGKDVELRCDPISGHTALYWYRQSLGQGLEFLIYFQGNSAPDKSGLPSDRFSAERTGGSVSTLTIQRTQQEDSAVYLCASSFYTAGGRHSYNEQFFGPGTRLTVL.